This TCR beta chain was sequenced in a study of CD8+ T cells in alopecia areata. Study summary: Twice a day, 5 to 10 mg of oral tofacitinib was administered to treated patients.

RNA, once extracted, was reverse transcribed into cDNA for use as the sequencing template. Clones were read by immunoSEQ multiplex PCR, and TCRdb kept only the in-frame ones, dropping some. The table lists more than 150,000 clones, 40% to 65% of them singletons. The study, taken as a whole, reports: Between patients, shared TCR sequences were less clear than in mice. This was possibly due in part to HLA diversity in the patient population.

With regard to this clone: What it recognizes is unknown.

The trim removed 6 bases at V and 6 bases at J, leaving 16 bases unmatched. Germline CDR1 MNHEY, CDR2 SMNVEV (reference sequence). This CDR3 has 17 residues. Treatment given: oral pan-JAK inhibitor, 5-10 mg twice daily. Alopecia areata patients provided lesional scalp punch biopsies and peripheral blood, both collected for the study. Source: CD8+ T cells sorted from blood, taken around week 54, from a patient treated with tofacitinib. The TCR was taken from a human donor with alopecia areata. The chain is built from TRBV27 and TRBJ2-2, with 7 bases aligning to TRBD2. The CDR3 coding sequence is TGTGCCAGCAGAGACAACCTCGGGACTAAAAGGGCCGGGGAGCTGTTTTTT. It is translated as CASRDNLGTKRAGELFF.